This T cell receptor (beta chain) was obtained from a study of CD8+CD57+ T cells in acquired aplastic anemia. The study's findings and limits: No significant difference in CD8+ Simpson's diversity was found between patients and controls.

Germline V lookup: CDR1 SEHNR, CDR2 FQNEAQ (reference sequence). V was clipped by 5 bases and J by 6 bases, with 19 bases between them. The length of the CDR3 is 15 residues. TCR beta VDJ and CDR3 profiling used genomic DNA as template. TCRdb itself ran the reads through MiXCR, one entry per CDR3 protein. The sample has approximately 45,000 distinct CDR3 sequences, around two thirds seen once. On this clonotype: Its antigen is not known.

This sequence joins TRBV7-9 and TRBJ1-2; maybe TRBD1 (5 bases). The sequenced sample consisted of sorted CD4+, CD8+, or CD8+CD57+ T cells (not recorded which) from PBMCs. This receptor was identified in a human donor in good health, serving as a control. The CDR3 DNA sequence: TGTGCCAGCAGCCTGATGGGACGGAGAATGGATGGCTACACCTTC. Encoded protein: CASSLMGRRMDGYTF.